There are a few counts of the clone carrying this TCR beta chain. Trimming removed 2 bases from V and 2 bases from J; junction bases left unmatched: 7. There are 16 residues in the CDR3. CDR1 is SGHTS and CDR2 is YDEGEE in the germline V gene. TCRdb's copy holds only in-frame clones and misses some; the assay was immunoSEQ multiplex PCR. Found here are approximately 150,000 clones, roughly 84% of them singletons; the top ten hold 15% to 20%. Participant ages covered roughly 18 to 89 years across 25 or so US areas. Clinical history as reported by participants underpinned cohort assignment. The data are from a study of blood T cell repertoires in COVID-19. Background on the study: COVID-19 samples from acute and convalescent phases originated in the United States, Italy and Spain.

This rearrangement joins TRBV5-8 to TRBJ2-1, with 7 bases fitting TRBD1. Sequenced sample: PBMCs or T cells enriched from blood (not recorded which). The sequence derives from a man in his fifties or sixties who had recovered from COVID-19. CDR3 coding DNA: TGTGCCAGCAGCTTACATCGACAGGGTCCCTACAATGAGCAGTTCTTC. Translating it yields CASSLHRQGPYNEQFF.